This is a list of T cell receptor beta chains from one sample in a study of CD8 T cells in Susac syndrome. TCRdb recomputed calls from the immunoSEQ multiplex PCR reads with MiXCR, one row per CDR3 protein. There are about 120,000 distinct CDR3 sequences in the sample; about 94% occur only once, and around 0.12% lies in the top ten. Sequenced sample: CD4+ T cells from PBMCs. The receptors stem from a human donor with multiple sclerosis. Each CDR3 is given with its conserved first and last residue. A D gene is named only where the DNA matches it firmly. Clone size is stated in some rows and not others, as once, few, many or a class when expanded.

>TRBD1|TRBV5-1|NA|TRBJ2-1|15
CASSSGQGAYNEQFF
TGCGCCAGCAGCTCGGGACAGGGAGCCTACAATGAGCAGTTCTTC
>TRBD1|TRBV5-1|NA|TRBJ2-7|17
CASSLGGQGWFSYEQYF
TGCGCCAGCAGCTTGGGAGGACAGGGGTGGTTCTCCTACGAGCAGTACTTC
>TRBD2|TRBV7-3|NA|TRBJ2-2|15
CASSLWGLAPGELFF
TGTGCCAGCAGCTTATGGGGACTAGCGCCCGGGGAGCTGTTTTTT
>TRBD2|TRBV6-2/TRBV6-3|NA|TRBJ2-1|13
CASSGTSHNEQFF
TGTGCCAGCAGTGGGACTAGTCACAATGAGCAGTTCTTC
>NA|TRBV5-1|NA|TRBJ1-4|15
CASSFGRRPLGKLFF
TGCGCCAGCAGCTTCGGACGGAGACCTCTCGGAAAACTGTTTTTT
>TRBD1|TRBV11-2|NA|TRBJ2-3|13
CASGITGVDTQYF
TGTGCCAGCGGAATCACAGGGGTAGATACGCAGTATTTT
>TRBD1|TRBV25-1|NA|TRBJ1-4|16
CASSEVGQGIREKLFF
TGTGCCAGCAGTGAAGTGGGACAGGGGATTAGGGAAAAACTGTTTTTT
>NA|TRBV20-1|NA|TRBJ2-7|13
CSALAQQGSEQYF
TGCAGTGCTCTGGCCCAACAGGGATCCGAGCAGTACTTC
>NA|TRBV6-2/TRBV6-3|NA|TRBJ2-7|11
CASSPLYEQYF
TGTGCCAGCAGTCCCCTCTACGAGCAGTACTTC
>NA|TRBV27|NA|TRBJ1-4|14
CASSLWGFNEKLFF
TGTGCCAGCAGTCTGTGGGGGTTTAATGAAAAACTGTTTTTT
>TRBD1|TRBV27|NA|TRBJ1-2|14
CASSLWMQGAGYTF
TGTGCCAGCAGTTTATGGATGCAGGGGGCAGGCTACACCTTC
>NA|TRBV30|NA|TRBJ2-3|14
CAWSAGLSTDTQYF
TGTGCCTGGAGTGCGGGGCTGAGCACAGATACGCAGTATTTT
>TRBD2|TRBV19|NA|TRBJ2-7|15
CASSNLAGGPVEQYF
TGTGCCAGTAGTAACTTAGCGGGAGGGCCTGTCGAGCAGTACTTC
>TRBD2|TRBV7-2|NA|TRBJ2-1|15
CASSLGAGGHNEQFF
TGTGCCAGCAGCCTTGGGGCGGGAGGGCACAATGAGCAGTTCTTC
>NA|TRBV27|NA|TRBJ1-5|12
CASSSPNQPQHF
TGTGCCAGCAGTTCTCCAAATCAGCCCCAGCATTTT
>NA|TRBV30|NA|TRBJ2-5|13
CAWSLAFEETQYF
TGTGCCTGGAGCCTAGCGTTTGAGGAGACCCAGTACTTC
>NA|TRBV3-1|NA|TRBJ2-5|19
CASSQDEGIAREVPKTQYF
TGTGCCAGCAGCCAAGATGAGGGGATAGCGCGGGAAGTCCCCAAGACCCAGTACTTC
>TRBD1|TRBV20-1|NA|TRBJ1-2|16
CSAEPLGTGSGYGYTF
TGCAGTGCTGAACCTCTAGGGACAGGGTCGGGGTATGGCTACACCTTC
>TRBD1|TRBV7-9|NA|TRBJ2-7|16
CASSTMPGTGYYEQYF
TGTGCCAGCAGCACAATGCCCGGGACAGGGTACTACGAGCAGTACTTC
>TRBD2|TRBV7-2|NA|TRBJ2-1|16
CASTLGASGMGNEQFF
TGTGCCAGCACCCTAGGGGCTAGCGGGATGGGAAATGAGCAGTTCTTC
>TRBD1|TRBV7-9|NA|TRBJ1-1|14
CASSSGQRDTEAFF
TGTGCCAGCAGCTCGGGACAGAGAGACACTGAAGCTTTCTTT
>NA|TRBV7-9|NA|TRBJ2-6|18
CASSPAGVRSSGANVLTF
TGTGCCAGCAGCCCCGCCGGGGTAAGAAGTAGTGGGGCCAACGTCCTGACTTTC
>NA|TRBV19|NA|TRBJ1-5|15
CASSSPDRGTQPQHF
TGTGCCAGTAGTTCGCCCGACAGAGGAACTCAGCCCCAGCATTTT
>TRBD2|TRBV7-2|once|TRBJ2-2|16
CASSPPTSGRIGELFF
TGTGCCAGCAGCCCACCGACTAGCGGGAGAATCGGGGAGCTGTTTTTT
>NA|TRBV19|few|TRBJ1-5|12
CASSISNQPQHF
TGTGCCAGTAGTATCAGCAATCAGCCCCAGCATTTT
>NA|TRBV12-3/TRBV12-4|NA|TRBJ2-7|15
CASSLIRGRSYEQYF
TGTGCCAGCAGTTTAATTAGAGGGCGAAGCTACGAGCAGTACTTC
>NA|TRBV28|NA|TRBJ2-6|16
CASRKQRGPGANVLTF
TGTGCCAGCAGGAAGCAGAGGGGCCCTGGGGCCAACGTCCTGACTTTC
>NA|TRBV27|NA|TRBJ2-3|13
CASSFRPGDTQYF
TGTGCCAGCAGTTTTAGGCCCGGAGATACGCAGTATTTT
>TRBD1|TRBV6-5|NA|TRBJ1-1|19
CASSYDMGGGARRNTEAFF
TGTGCCAGCAGTTATGATATGGGAGGGGGCGCCCGGCGAAACACTGAAGCTTTCTTT
>NA|TRBV7-9|once|TRBJ2-7|15
CASSPRTQVSYEQYF
TGTGCCAGCAGCCCCCGCACCCAAGTCTCCTACGAGCAGTACTTC
>NA|TRBV27|NA|TRBJ2-1|14
CASSLTSLRDEQFF
TGTGCCAGCAGTTTAACGTCACTTCGGGATGAGCAGTTCTTC